These T cell receptor beta chains were read from a single sample in a study of cytomegalovirus exposure and HLA in healthy donors. Repertoires were generated with immunoSEQ multiplex PCR, while TCRdb's copy carries only in-frame clones and drops some. The sample holds roughly 100,000 clones, 76% seen once. The sequenced sample was PBMCs. The receptors come from a man aged 40-50 years in good health and CMV-seropositive. CDR3s include the opening cysteine and the closing phenylalanine or tryptophan. D genes are given only for firm matches. Some rows have no size entry. The others give once, few or many, or a class for an expanded clone.

-,TRBD1,TRBV2,TRBJ2-3,CASTETGAWDTQYF,TGTGCCAGCACGGAAACAGGGGCTTGGGATACGCAGTATTTT
-,-,TRBV4-2,TRBJ2-2,CASSREPGLPLHRGAVF,TGTGCCAGCAGTCGCGAGCCGGGACTGCCACTTCACCGGGGAGCTGTTTTT
-,-,TRBV30,TRBJ2-3,CAWSTPADTQYF,TGTGCCTGGAGTACCCCGGCAGATACGCAGTATTTT
few,-,TRBV2,TRBJ1-1,CASSPTEQGWGEAFF,TGTGCCAGCAGTCCTACAGAACAGGGATGGGGGGAAGCTTTCTTT
-,TRBD1,TRBV28,TRBJ1-6,CASSPLRTGNSPLHF,TGTGCCAGCAGTCCGCTACGGACAGGGAATTCACCCCTCCACTTT
-,TRBD2,TRBV7-8,TRBJ2-1,CASSLNPLGLAEYEQFF,TGTGCCAGCAGCTTAAACCCCCTGGGACTAGCGGAGTATGAGCAGTTCTTC
once,TRBD2,TRBV9,TRBJ2-3,CASSPPPLAGGTDTQYF,TGTGCCAGCAGCCCCCCTCCCCTAGCGGGAGGGACAGATACGCAGTATTTT
-,TRBD2,TRBV7-3,TRBJ2-1,CASSPQGLAGVGDEQFF,TGTGCCAGCAGCCCCCAGGGACTAGCGGGAGTTGGCGATGAGCAGTTCTTC
-,-,TRBV9,TRBJ2-1,CASSVESIGYNEQFF,TGTGCCAGCAGCGTAGAGAGTATCGGCTACAATGAGCAGTTCTTC
-,-,TRBV5-8,TRBJ1-1,CASTGYTEAFF,TGTGCCAGCACGGGATACACTGAAGCTTTCTTT
-,TRBD1,TRBV6-4,TRBJ1-2,CASSALGTGTGYTF,TGTGCCAGCAGTGCGCTCGGGACAGGGACTGGCTACACCTTC
-,-,TRBV2,TRBJ1-1,CASMRGNTEAFF,TGTGCCAGCATGCGGGGGAACACTGAAGCTTTCTTT
-,TRBD1,TRBV7-9,TRBJ2-1,CASRDRVNNEQFF,TGTGCCAGCCGGGACAGGGTGAATAATGAGCAGTTCTTC
-,-,TRBV4-3,TRBJ1-2,CASSQVLDSSYGYTF,TGCGCCAGCAGCCAAGTCTTAGACAGTAGCTATGGCTACACCTTC
few,TRBD1,TRBV27,TRBJ1-4,CASSLYRGTGSEKLFF,TGTGCCAGCAGTTTATATCGGGGGACAGGGAGTGAAAAACTGTTTTTT
-,-,TRBV27,TRBJ2-5,CASSSGQPGEETQYF,TGTGCCAGCAGTTCAGGACAGCCCGGCGAGGAGACCCAGTACTTC
-,TRBD1,TRBV14,TRBJ1-1,CASSQGTGDTEAFF,TGTGCCAGCAGCCAAGGGACAGGGGACACTGAAGCTTTCTTT
once,TRBD1,TRBV6-1,TRBJ2-5,CASTFRDRGPETQYF,TGTGCCAGCACCTTCCGGGACAGGGGGCCAGAGACCCAGTACTTC
once,-,TRBV5-6,TRBJ2-1,CASSLLVSSYNEQFF,TGTGCCAGCAGCTTGCTCGTGAGCTCCTACAATGAGCAGTTCTTC
-,TRBD1,TRBV28,TRBJ1-2,CASSLSGQGRLYLGYTF,TGTGCCAGCAGTTTATCAGGACAGGGTCGATTGTATCTCGGCTACACCTTC